These 11 T cell receptor beta chains were sequenced from one sample in a study of cytotoxic CD8 clonotypes in ibrutinib-treated CLL. Produced via immunoSEQ multiplex PCR; TCRdb's table is partial and in-frame only. The table includes nearly 300,000 clones, about 72% detected once. Sequencing used PBMCs, obtained at disease progression, from a patient treated with ibrutinib. These receptors all stem from a human donor with chronic lymphocytic leukemia.

This chain links TRBV28 with TRBJ2-5; D unclear. Germline V gene lookup returns CDR1 MDHEN and CDR2 SYDVKM. V dropped 5 bases and J dropped 2 bases, with 0 bases sitting between them. The CDR3 has 10 residues. Here the CDR3 reads CASSQETQYF. The CDR3, as DNA: TGTGCCAGCAGTCAAGAGACCCAGTACTTC.

This clone appeared once. The rearrangement links TRBV19 to TRBJ2-1; maybe TRBD1 (6 bases). This CDR3 contains 15 residues. CDR1 and CDR2 from the germline V gene are LNHDA and SQIVND (reference sequence). V shed 4 bases and J shed 6 bases, with 16 bases lying between them. The CDR3 region has the DNA TGTGCCAGTAGTACAAGACAGGTAGGGGGCAATGAGCAGTTCTTC. Its translation: CASSTRQVGGNEQFF. The full variable domain, with the rest looked up from reference TRBV19 and TRBJ2-1, is DGGITQSPKYLFRKEGQNVTLSCEQNLNHDAMYWYRQDPGQGLRLIYYSQIVNDFQKGDIAEGYSVSREKKESFPLTVTSAQKNPTAFYLCASSTRQVGGNEQFFGPGTRLTVL.

The chain combines TRBV6-5 with TRBJ2-5; the match to TRBD1 covers 8 bases. The CDR3 length is 15 residues. Losses at the gene ends were 5 bases for V and 2 bases for J; bases not matched to a gene: 7. Germline CDR1 reads MNHEY; CDR2 reads SVGAGI. The CDR3: CASSPTGGIQETQYF. CDR3 coding DNA: TGTGCCAGCAGTCCCACAGGGGGTATTCAAGAGACCCAGTACTTC.

There are a few counts of this clone. The CDR3 bases are TGTGCCAGTAGTATGGGGACAGGGAAGGCACTCGGGTACGAGCAGTACTTC. Translating gives CASSMGTGKALGYEQYF. The chain employs TRBV19 and TRBJ2-7; 9 bases agree with TRBD1. CDR1 is LNHDA, CDR2 SQIVND, per germline (reference sequence). This CDR3 contains 17 residues. Trimming cost V 3 bases and J 4 bases; bases outside gene matches: 13.

This clone was found a few times. The CDR3 here is CASSLMGTANTEAFF. CDR3 DNA: TGTGCCAGCAGCTTAATGGGGACAGCGAACACTGAAGCTTTCTTT. V usage is TRBV7-3 and J usage is TRBJ1-1, with 7 bases aligning to TRBD1. CDR3 size: 15 residues. V lost 1 base and J lost 1; bases outside the gene matches: 3. Germline lookup yields CDR1 SGHTA and CDR2 FQGTGA.

This clone was seen a few times. The gene calls are TRBV10-3 and TRBJ2-7, with a weak D call TRBD1 (6 bases). The germline V gene has CDR1 ENHRY and CDR2 SYGVKD. This CDR3 is 14 amino acids long. V lost 5 bases, J lost 0 bases, and 11 bases lay in between. The CDR3 is CAISRTASSYEQYF. CDR3 nucleotides: TGTGCCATCAGTCGGACAGCTAGCTCCTACGAGCAGTACTTC.

This rearrangement joins TRBV11-2 to TRBJ2-3; TRBD2 is a possible D gene (5 bases). The CDR3 runs to 15 residues. Trimming cost V 4 bases and J 2 bases, with 13 bases left between them. The germline V gene encodes CDR1 SGHAT and CDR2 FQNNGV. CDR3 nucleotide sequence: TGTGCCAGCAGCTCGTCTAGCCTGAACACAGATACGCAGTATTTT. Protein product: CASSSSSLNTDTQYF.

In DNA, the CDR3 is TGTGCCAGCAGCTCGAATCCGGGAGGGAGAGAGACCCAGTACTTC. Its protein product is CASSSNPGGRETQYF. The chain carries TRBV11-1 and TRBJ2-5, with 8 bases lining up with TRBD2. The germline CDR1 and CDR2 sequences are SGHAT and FQDESV (reference sequence). The CDR3 totals 15 residues. With 4 bases clipped from V and 4 bases from J, the junction kept 8 bases outside the gene matches.

This sequence joins TRBV7-2 and TRBJ1-2; D remains unclear. Germline V gene lookup returns CDR1 SGHTA and CDR2 FQGNSA. The length of the CDR3 is 14 residues. The ends were cut back, 0 bases at V and 8 bases at J, with 13 bases in the middle. CDR3: CASSLAGRLGGYTF. Here the CDR3 DNA reads TGTGCCAGCAGCTTAGCGGGCAGGCTAGGGGGCTACACCTTC.

This chain links TRBV10-2 with TRBJ2-7, with TRBD2 matching 16 bases. The CDR3 is 14 residues long. V lost 6 bases, J lost 7 bases, and 3 bases stayed unmatched. CDR1 and CDR2 from the germline V gene are WSHSY and SAAADI. CDR3 region: CASSGTSGRGEQYF. For the CDR3, the DNA is TGCGCCAGCAGCGGGACTAGCGGGAGGGGTGAGCAGTACTTC.

The genes are TRBV5-1 and TRBJ2-1; 11 bases agree with TRBD2. Germline V gene sequence: CDR1 SGHRS, CDR2 YFSETQ. V shed 4 bases and J 7 bases; nucleotides not matched to a gene: 22. The CDR3 has 20 amino acids. CDR3 region: CASSRTRGQGGPSGRNEQFF. The CDR3 DNA is TGCGCCAGCAGCCGAACTAGGGGACAGGGTGGTCCTAGCGGGAGGAATGAGCAGTTCTTC.